What follows describes a single T cell receptor (beta chain). This sample was taken from a study of blood T cell repertoires in COVID-19. Overall study: Acute and convalescent COVID-19 specimens originated in the United States, Italy and Spain. In each case, the material was cDNA or gDNA derived from T cells, B-cell-depleted T cells, or PBMCs.

V lost 7 bases and J lost 2, with 12 bases in between. CDR3 length equals 14 residues. Looked up from germline, CDR1 is SNHLY and CDR2 is FYNNEI. Authors' methods: How many nucleated cells were present was estimated from reference gene primer amplification. Clones were sequenced by immunoSEQ multiplex PCR, and TCRdb holds only the in-frame ones, with some missing. V, J and clone size are taken as reported in that table, and D and trimming were inferred from the DNA itself. This sample has 95,000 to 150,000 clones, with approximately 90% found just once. Sequencing was done on a sample of peripheral blood. The receptor's source is a middle-aged man with acute or convalescent COVID-19. The chain links TRBV2 to TRBJ1-3, with D possibly TRBD1 on 5 matching bases. CDR3 nucleotide sequence: TGTGCCAGCAAGATAGGGACTACTGGAAACACCATATATTTT. Its protein product is CASKIGTTGNTIYF.